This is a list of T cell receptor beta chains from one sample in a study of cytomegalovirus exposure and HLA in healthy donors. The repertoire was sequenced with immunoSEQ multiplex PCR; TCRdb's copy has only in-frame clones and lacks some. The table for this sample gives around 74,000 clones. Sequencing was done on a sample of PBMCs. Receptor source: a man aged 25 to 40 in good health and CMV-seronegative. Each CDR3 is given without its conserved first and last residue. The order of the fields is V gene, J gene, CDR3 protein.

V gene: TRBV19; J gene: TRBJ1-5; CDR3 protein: ASTTWDWGQGNQPQH
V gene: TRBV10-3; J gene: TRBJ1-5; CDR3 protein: AISEWGQGSNQPQH
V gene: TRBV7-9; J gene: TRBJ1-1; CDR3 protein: ASSLARVNTEAF
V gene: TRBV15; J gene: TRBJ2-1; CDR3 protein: ATTSGSVNEQF
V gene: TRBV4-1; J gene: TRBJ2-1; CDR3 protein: ASRPRTTGSLDEQF
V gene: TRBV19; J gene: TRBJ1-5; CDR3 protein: ASSAPGGYQPQH
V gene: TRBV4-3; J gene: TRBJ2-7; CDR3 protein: ASSQIRGDPKGEEQY
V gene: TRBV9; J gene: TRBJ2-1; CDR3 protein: ASSRANNEQF
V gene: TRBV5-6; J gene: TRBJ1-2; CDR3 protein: ASSLYLTGHYGYT
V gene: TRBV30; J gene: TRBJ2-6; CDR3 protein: AWSASSSGANVLT
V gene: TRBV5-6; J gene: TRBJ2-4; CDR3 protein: ASSRGAGYSNIQY
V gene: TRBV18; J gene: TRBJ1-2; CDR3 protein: ASSTAARDGYT
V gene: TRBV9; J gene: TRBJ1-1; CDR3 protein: ASSVVGTENTEAF
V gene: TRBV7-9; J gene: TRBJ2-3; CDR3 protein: ASSLDWREGDTQY
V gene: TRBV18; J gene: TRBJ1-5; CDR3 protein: ASSPGQGNQPQH
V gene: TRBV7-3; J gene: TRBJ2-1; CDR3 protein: ASSFGTSYNEQF
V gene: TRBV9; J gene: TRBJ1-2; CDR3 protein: ASSVARGWLLGGYT
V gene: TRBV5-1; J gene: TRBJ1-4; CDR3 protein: ASSIMGPNEKLF
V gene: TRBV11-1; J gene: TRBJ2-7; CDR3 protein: ASSLTGRNYEQY
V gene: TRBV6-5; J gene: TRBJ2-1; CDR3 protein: ASSYSGRGGTSF
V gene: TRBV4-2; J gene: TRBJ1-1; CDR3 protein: ASSQEEGGRSEAF
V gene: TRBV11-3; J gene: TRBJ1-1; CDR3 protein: ASSLATGAF
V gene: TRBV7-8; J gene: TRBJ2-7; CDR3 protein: ASSLYPPGQTSGLTYEQY
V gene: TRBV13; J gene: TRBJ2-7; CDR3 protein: ASRSGLVHEQY
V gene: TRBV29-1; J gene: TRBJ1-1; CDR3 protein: SVAQGSEAF
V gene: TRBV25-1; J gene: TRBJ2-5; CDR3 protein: ASSEGVSGAAGETQY
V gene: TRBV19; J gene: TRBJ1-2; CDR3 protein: ASSTRSGGDYGYT
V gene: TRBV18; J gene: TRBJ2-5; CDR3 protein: ASSPRSLKETQY
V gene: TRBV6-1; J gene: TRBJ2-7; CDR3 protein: ASSDVNYEQY
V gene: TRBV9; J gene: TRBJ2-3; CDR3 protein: ASSVDRQGTDTQY
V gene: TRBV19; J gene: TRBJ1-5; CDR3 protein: ASSPDRGYQPQH